A single T cell receptor (beta chain) is shown here with its context. What antigen it recognizes has not been identified. Base qualities were left out, and no much larger clone turns up one base away. Preparation of the library involved the immunoSEQ multiplex PCR assay. A mixture of 60 forward primers for TCR Vbeta segments and 13 reverse primers for TCR Jbeta segments was used in the multiplex PCR. The CDR3 region of rearranged TCR beta genes was amplified from genomic DNA by a multiplex PCR assay. On the Illumina HiSeq System, the amplified TCR beta libraries were sequenced as 87-base-pair reads. The published analysis was carried out like this. In a later analysis, some 80 million unique TCR beta chains were counted across the roughly 670 repertoires, and roughly 10 million of these chains were shared by at least two donors. Raw reads were error-corrected and collapsed into unique sequences with a nearest-neighbor algorithm that merged closely related sequences to remove PCR and sequencing errors. Alignment of CDR3 sequences to IMGT reference sequences was used to assign V, D and J gene segments. For a sequence to be retained, a match of at least six nucleotides was required to both a V gene segment and a J gene segment. A rearrangement was called productive if the CDR3 had no stop codons and remained in frame with V and J, and every other rearrangement was called non-productive. Following IMGT convention, CDR3 was defined as the stretch from the second conserved V-encoded cysteine to the conserved J-encoded phenylalanine. The earlier analysis of 587 of the donors excluded any sequence lacking an unambiguous match to a single V gene segment. In an earlier analysis of roughly 500 of the donors, V segments were called functional above 56.7% productive rearrangements and were called segregating when the between-donor standard deviation exceeded 5%. A statistical classification framework was built to diagnose cytomegalovirus status from the catalog of TCR beta chain sequences. V and J gene assignment, in a later analysis, came from comparing TCR nucleotide sequences with IMGT/GENE-DB human TR gene sequences. The TCRdist pipeline was used in a later analysis to assign CDR3 sequences and most-parsimonious VDJ recombination scenarios. In a later analysis, each TCR beta chain was defined by its CDR3 amino acid sequence together with its V-gene family, and reads without a unique V-gene family were excluded. As a way to deal with suspected cross-contamination and a sequencing artifact, a later analysis dropped roughly 600 nucleotide sequences that were highly shared and had low generation probability. For each public chain, a later analysis derived a clonal expansion index from normalized ranks of inferred template counts within each repertoire. In a later analysis, generation probabilities were computed with a VDJ recombination model fitted to out-of-frame rearrangements, and the resulting probabilities were checked against IGoR. In a later analysis, TCR-TCR, TCR-HLA and TCR-CMV co-occurrence was scored with hypergeometric tests, and a repertoire-size bias correction was applied to TCR pairs. To estimate false discovery rates, a later analysis permuted the HLA or CMV assignments 20 times. In a later analysis, co-occurring TCRs were grouped using DBSCAN, and TCRdist sequence similarity was added for clustering within HLA-allele-positive subsets. Co-occurrence clustering excluded repertoires with fewer than 30,000 or more than 120,000 public chains, plus five with anomalous nucleotide sharing. What TCRdb holds here is the immuneACCESS table cut down to in-frame rearrangements. Part of the clones is not present; checked against another copy, under half of the missing clones reflect an unresolved V gene, and the others are unexplained. V and J calls and clone size are as listed in that table; D and trimming were resolved from the DNA. Counted in this sample were about 99,000 clones; 60% to 85% of them appeared once. The ten most abundant clones make up approximately 5% of the sample.

This sample is drawn from a study of cytomegalovirus exposure and HLA in healthy donors (dated by TCRdb to about 2017). Regarding the research as a whole: An earlier analysis of around 600 of the donors reported approximately 290 Gb of sequence data and roughly 110 million unique TCR beta sequences from 150 million to 200 million T cells. Roughly 320 gigabases of sequencing data and approximately 92 million unique TCR sequences made up an early release that covered approximately 620 HLA-typed donors. Of the 300 to 500 genotyped donors, approximately 80% were placed in the genetic ancestry cluster associated with self-reported Caucasian donors. The study was designed to test whether signatures of past pathogen exposure could be identified by cataloging public T cell receptors. The T cell repertoires of several hundred subjects were profiled by immunosequencing and related to cytomegalovirus serostatus. Along with the roughly 710-subject first cohort, a separate validation cohort of roughly 110 different subjects was used. The study combined high-throughput TCR immunosequencing, statistical association of individual TCRs with disease status, and machine learning to predict cytomegalovirus infection status. A later analysis re-examined previously published TCR beta repertoires from around 670 donors and added high-resolution HLA genotyping to investigate patterns of TCR occurrence. Rather than drawing on any new phenotypic data, the later analysis identified candidate immune exposures from TCR beta sequences and the way those sequences occurred across donors. To decide whether each TCR beta V gene segment behaved as functional or pseudogenic, an earlier analysis of approximately 620 of the donors relied on high-throughput TCR beta sequencing. Donor age, sex, ethnicity and CMV serostatus were collected together with the repertoire data. A later genetic analysis used genome-wide SNP genotypes for about 65% of the 666 donors, treating that subset as a discovery cohort. Every discovery cohort repertoire had been produced on one sequencing platform. HLA typing included class I and class II loci at four-digit resolution. The number of donors typed differed by locus, with roughly 629-640 for A, B, C, DRB1 and DQB1, around 560 for DQA1, 600 to 610 for DPA1, and some 440 for DPB1. Several DR-DQ haplotypes were treated as single units for association and clustering because of strong linkage in the cohort. Among some 400 genotyped donors of the cohort, an average of around 220,000 unique TCR beta nucleotide sequences was sequenced per donor, of which about 18% were non-productive. The full study reports these points: A later analysis reported that several top co-occurrence clusters appeared linked to parvovirus B19, influenza, CMV and Epstein-Barr virus. A total of about 180 TCR beta chains were listed by the study as associated with cytomegalovirus. A later analysis found that TCR association rates varied across HLA loci, with DRB1 alleles showing the most associated TCRs and HLA-C alleles the fewest. While some public TCRs were present in many individuals, most TCR sequences turned up only very rarely across donors. At a false discovery rate of 0.05, a later analysis linked under 20,000 TCR beta sequences to specific HLA alleles. The earlier analysis of almost 600 of the donors excluded about 16 rarely observed V segments, including chromosome 9 orphons, because counts were too low. Strong co-occurrence of HLA alleles, especially DR and DQ, made assigning TCR associations to individual alleles difficult. A cluster of highly shared sequence variants was judged likely to represent a technical artifact of the sequencing pipeline. Compared with the approximately 670-donor mean, donors in an Asian-associated ancestry cluster had fewer N-insertions in productive TCRs, according to a later genetic analysis. The authors suggested that the approach could potentially be generalized to other disease states and immunological phenotypes. The only immune exposure information available for the cohort was CMV serostatus. Sequencing depth was assumed to be roughly uniform across donors in the presence/absence analyses, though that assumption may not hold. Compared with equally common non-associated chains, HLA-associated TCR beta chains in a later analysis were more clonally expanded and had lower generation probabilities. In a later analysis, most CMV-associated TCR beta chains were found to appear HLA-restricted, with HLA associations seemingly driven largely by CMV exposure. In both the original and validation cohorts, the classifier was reported to diagnose cytomegalovirus status with high specificity and sensitivity. Linkage disequilibrium might explain the correlated functional status among segregating V segments, but an unknown experimental factor could not be ruled out. Three of the identified cytomegalovirus-associated TCR beta chains were confirmed in vitro to be specific for cytomegalovirus antigens. Some IMGT-functional V segments, including TRBV6-2 and TRBV6-3, could not be distinguished by the 87-base-pair reads and were therefore excluded. In an earlier analysis of 587 of the donors, most TCR beta V segments appeared in productive rearrangements about 87% or about 30% of the time, broadly matching IMGT annotations. Because HLA typing was unavailable for some donors at each locus, only the typed subset was used in association tests. An association between a missense DCLRE1C variant and V-gene and J-gene trimming of TCR beta chains was found in a later genetic analysis and replicated in an independent cohort. Only TCR beta chains were sequenced in this cohort, and the absence of alpha or paired-chain data limited detectable features. A further reported finding was that TCR beta sequences accurately predicted the HLA-A and HLA-B alleles for most subjects in the first cohort.

The cohort was made up of hundreds of healthy bone marrow donors. Cohort members were all nominally healthy when sampled, although unrecorded immune exposures were likely present. The donor tested CMV seropositive, placing the donor among the 289 seropositive members of the cohort. Each donor provided a peripheral blood sample, and peripheral blood mononuclear cells were used for TCR beta sequencing. Genomic DNA extraction from the blood cell samples was performed with the Qiagen DNeasy Blood Extraction Kit. The germline V gene supplies CDR1 ENHRY and CDR2 SYGVKD. Including the terminal cysteine and phenylalanine, the CDR3 comprises 13 residues. Kept here is only the CDR3 DNA, which spans 39 bases and is read in frame from base 1. V ends up 7 bases short and J 4 bases short, with an unmatched junction base count of 4.

This receptor was identified in a woman between 18 and 29 years old in good health and CMV-seropositive. Sequenced: PBMCs. The rearrangement combines TRBV10-3 with TRBJ2-3; 8 middle bases align to TRBD2. The sequenced DNA is TGTGCCATCAACGGGAGGGATTCAGATACGCAGTATTTT. Its translation reads: CAINGRDSDTQYF.